This TCR beta chain was retrieved from a study of T cell responses to AZD1222 COVID-19 vaccine. General study points: Spike-specific TCR depth and breadth grew after two AZD1222 doses. Variant regions that are unmutated are reportedly the target of nearly half of spike-specific TCRs. Researchers report vaccine-associated CD4 TCRs spanning spike, with dominance at 160-218 and 743-854.

CDR1 is SQVTM and CDR2 is ANQGSEA in the germline V gene. CDR3 size: 13 residues. Trimming left V 3 bases short and J 3 bases short, with 11 bases between. Profiling relied on immunoSEQ multiplex PCR, and the TCRdb table lists in-frame clones only, not all of them. This sample has 55,000 to 75,000 clones, with approximately 91% found just once. Remarks on this clone: Its antigen is unknown.

Sequenced material: peripheral blood, taken on day 0 of AZD1222 vaccination. J is TRBJ2-5 and V is TRBV29-1; D remains ambiguous. The source of this sequence is an adult in good health. CDR3 amino acids: CSVEGRTKETQYF. The CDR3 nucleotides read TGCAGCGTTGAGGGCAGGACCAAAGAGACCCAGTACTTC.